This is a list of T cell receptor beta chains from one sample in a study of glioma-infiltrating T cells after dendritic cell vaccination. Clones were read by immunoSEQ multiplex PCR, and TCRdb kept only the in-frame ones, dropping some. The repertoire holds over 55,000 clones, 81% seen once, with roughly 7.7% in the top ten. Sequenced material: blood, taken before dendritic cell vaccination. The receptors come from a human donor with glioblastoma. The CDR3 runs from the conserved cysteine through the conserved F or W. The order of the fields is CDR3 DNA, CDR3 protein, J gene, V gene, clone size, D gene. The D gene is left open where the match is weak. Not every row has a clone size; where given, it reads once, few, many or a size class.

cdr3_nt: TGTGCCAGCAGTCAGGAAAACTATGGCTACACCTTC; cdr3_aa: CASSQENYGYTF; j_call: TRBJ1-2; v_call: TRBV6-5; clone_size: NA; d_call: NA
cdr3_nt: TGCGCCAGCAGCTTGAACAGGGGGGATGACGAGCAGTACTTC; cdr3_aa: CASSLNRGDDEQYF; j_call: TRBJ2-7; v_call: TRBV5-1; clone_size: NA; d_call: TRBD1
cdr3_nt: TGTGCCAGCAGTGAAGCAGGCACCCTAGTCGACTTAGCCAAAAACATTCAGTACTTC; cdr3_aa: CASSEAGTLVDLAKNIQYF; j_call: TRBJ2-4; v_call: TRBV6-1; clone_size: NA; d_call: NA
cdr3_nt: TGCGCCAGTCTGACAGGGGGCGCGGGGACTGAAGCTTTCTTT; cdr3_aa: CASLTGGAGTEAFF; j_call: TRBJ1-1; v_call: TRBV5-1; clone_size: NA; d_call: TRBD1
cdr3_nt: TGCAGCGTCGGCGGGTCAGTCGCGGGGGCCACCACAGATACGCAGTATTTT; cdr3_aa: CSVGGSVAGATTDTQYF; j_call: TRBJ2-3; v_call: TRBV29-1; clone_size: NA; d_call: NA
cdr3_nt: TGTGCCAGCATGGCAGGGGGCAGTCAGCCCCAGCATTTT; cdr3_aa: CASMAGGSQPQHF; j_call: TRBJ1-5; v_call: TRBV2; clone_size: few; d_call: TRBD1
cdr3_nt: TGTGCCAGCAGCCCCACGGGCACCTTC; cdr3_aa: CASSPTGTF; j_call: TRBJ1-2; v_call: TRBV2; clone_size: NA; d_call: NA
cdr3_nt: TGTGCCAGCAGCTCGCCCCGGGACAGAGATTCACCCCTCCACTTT; cdr3_aa: CASSSPRDRDSPLHF; j_call: TRBJ1-6; v_call: TRBV5-4; clone_size: NA; d_call: TRBD1
cdr3_nt: TGCGCCAGCAGCCTAGTAGCGGGGACTCAAGAGACCCAGTACTTC; cdr3_aa: CASSLVAGTQETQYF; j_call: TRBJ2-5; v_call: TRBV5-1; clone_size: NA; d_call: TRBD2
cdr3_nt: TGCGCCAGCAGCTTGGCCGCTGACAGGGGGGCCGAGCAGTACTTC; cdr3_aa: CASSLAADRGAEQYF; j_call: TRBJ2-7; v_call: TRBV5-1; clone_size: once; d_call: TRBD1
cdr3_nt: TGTGCCAGTAGTATGTGGGACACTAGCACAGATACGCAGTATTTT; cdr3_aa: CASSMWDTSTDTQYF; j_call: TRBJ2-3; v_call: TRBV19; clone_size: NA; d_call: NA
cdr3_nt: TGTGCCAGCAGGCCGGGGGGGCCGGGGACCCAGTACTTC; cdr3_aa: CASRPGGPGTQYF; j_call: TRBJ2-5; v_call: TRBV6-5; clone_size: NA; d_call: TRBD2
cdr3_nt: TGTGCCAGCAGTTACTTCGGGGTATCAACCTACGAGCAGTACTTC; cdr3_aa: CASSYFGVSTYEQYF; j_call: TRBJ2-7; v_call: TRBV6-5; clone_size: NA; d_call: NA
cdr3_nt: TGTGCCAGCAGTTACTCGGATACTAGCACTGAAGCTTTCTTT; cdr3_aa: CASSYSDTSTEAFF; j_call: TRBJ1-1; v_call: TRBV6-6; clone_size: NA; d_call: NA
cdr3_nt: TGTGCCAGCAGTTCTAGCCCAGATACGCAGTATTTT; cdr3_aa: CASSSSPDTQYF; j_call: TRBJ2-3; v_call: TRBV2; clone_size: NA; d_call: NA
cdr3_nt: TGTGCCAGCCTACCCCTAGCGGGGGGCCCCAATGAGCAGTTCTTC; cdr3_aa: CASLPLAGGPNEQFF; j_call: TRBJ2-1; v_call: TRBV6-5; clone_size: NA; d_call: TRBD2
cdr3_nt: TGTGCCAGCCAGCTGGGACAGCACACTGAAGCTTTCTTT; cdr3_aa: CASQLGQHTEAFF; j_call: TRBJ1-1; v_call: TRBV2; clone_size: NA; d_call: TRBD1
cdr3_nt: TGCAGCGTTTCCGAAGTCGGTTCACCCCTCCACTTT; cdr3_aa: CSVSEVGSPLHF; j_call: TRBJ1-6; v_call: TRBV29-1; clone_size: NA; d_call: NA
cdr3_nt: TGTGCCAGCAGGGGAGGAGACAGGGGGAACACTGAAGCTTTCTTT; cdr3_aa: CASRGGDRGNTEAFF; j_call: TRBJ1-1; v_call: TRBV10-3; clone_size: NA; d_call: TRBD1
cdr3_nt: TGTGCCAGCAGCTTAGATTGGAGGACTGCGGGACAGGGGGCCAATGGCTACACCTTC; cdr3_aa: CASSLDWRTAGQGANGYTF; j_call: TRBJ1-2; v_call: TRBV7-2; clone_size: NA; d_call: TRBD1
cdr3_nt: TGTGCCACGCGACAGTATAGCAATCAGCCCCAGCATTTT; cdr3_aa: CATRQYSNQPQHF; j_call: TRBJ1-5; v_call: TRBV15; clone_size: NA; d_call: NA
cdr3_nt: TGTGCCAGCAGCTCAGGGACAGGGAAACAGCCCCAGCATTTT; cdr3_aa: CASSSGTGKQPQHF; j_call: TRBJ1-5; v_call: TRBV7-9; clone_size: NA; d_call: TRBD1
cdr3_nt: TGTGCCAGCAGCTTGGAGACTAACTATGGCTACACCTTC; cdr3_aa: CASSLETNYGYTF; j_call: TRBJ1-2; v_call: TRBV11-2; clone_size: NA; d_call: NA
cdr3_nt: TGTGCCAGCAGGGGCCGGGGTGGCCCTCTTGAAGCTTTCTTT; cdr3_aa: CASRGRGGPLEAFF; j_call: TRBJ1-1; v_call: TRBV5-6; clone_size: NA; d_call: NA
cdr3_nt: TGTGCCTGGAGGGACAGGGGAACCGGGGCCAACGTCCTGACTTTC; cdr3_aa: CAWRDRGTGANVLTF; j_call: TRBJ2-6; v_call: TRBV30; clone_size: NA; d_call: TRBD1
cdr3_nt: TGTGCCAGCAGCCAAGATGAGCCTAGCGGGGGGGCGGGATACAATGAGCAGTTCTTC; cdr3_aa: CASSQDEPSGGAGYNEQFF; j_call: TRBJ2-1; v_call: TRBV4-2; clone_size: NA; d_call: TRBD2
cdr3_nt: TGTGCCAGCTCACTCCGGGACACTCAGGACGGGACCCAGTACTTC; cdr3_aa: CASSLRDTQDGTQYF; j_call: TRBJ2-5; v_call: TRBV18; clone_size: NA; d_call: NA
cdr3_nt: TGTGCCAGCTCACCAGAGACAGGGGCGGCTAATTCACCCCTCCACTTT; cdr3_aa: CASSPETGAANSPLHF; j_call: TRBJ1-6; v_call: TRBV18; clone_size: NA; d_call: TRBD1
cdr3_nt: TGTGCCAGCAGCTCGGCGACAGGGACGGAAGACTATGGCTACACCTTC; cdr3_aa: CASSSATGTEDYGYTF; j_call: TRBJ1-2; v_call: TRBV11-2; clone_size: NA; d_call: TRBD1
cdr3_nt: TGTGCCAGTAGTATGGGGGGAACACCCCTCCACTTT; cdr3_aa: CASSMGGTPLHF; j_call: TRBJ1-6; v_call: TRBV19; clone_size: NA; d_call: NA
cdr3_nt: TGTGCCAGCAGTCTCGGGACAGGGAACTACGAGCAGTACTTC; cdr3_aa: CASSLGTGNYEQYF; j_call: TRBJ2-7; v_call: TRBV6-1; clone_size: NA; d_call: TRBD1
cdr3_nt: TGTGCCAGCAGCTTGTCTCCTCGGGACTATGGCTACACCTTC; cdr3_aa: CASSLSPRDYGYTF; j_call: TRBJ1-2; v_call: TRBV5-4; clone_size: NA; d_call: NA
cdr3_nt: TGTGCCAGCAGTGAAAGCGGCAATGAGCAGTTCTTC; cdr3_aa: CASSESGNEQFF; j_call: TRBJ2-1; v_call: TRBV25-1; clone_size: NA; d_call: NA
cdr3_nt: TGCAGCGCCGCCGCGGACAGGGAGTATGGCTACACCTTC; cdr3_aa: CSAAADREYGYTF; j_call: TRBJ1-2; v_call: TRBV29-1; clone_size: NA; d_call: TRBD1
cdr3_nt: TGTGCCAGCAGCGAACAGGGGGGAGAGACCCAGTACTTC; cdr3_aa: CASSEQGGETQYF; j_call: TRBJ2-5; v_call: TRBV7-6; clone_size: NA; d_call: TRBD1
cdr3_nt: TGTGCCAGCAGCTTAAACTCCGGGACAGGGTCCTACGAGCAGTACTTC; cdr3_aa: CASSLNSGTGSYEQYF; j_call: TRBJ2-7; v_call: TRBV11-2; clone_size: NA; d_call: TRBD1
cdr3_nt: TGTGCCAGCAGCTCGCCAGATAGGGCTAGCGGGGGGGACTCCTACAATGAGCAGTTCTTC; cdr3_aa: CASSSPDRASGGDSYNEQFF; j_call: TRBJ2-1; v_call: TRBV4-2; clone_size: NA; d_call: TRBD2
cdr3_nt: TGTGCCAGCAAAGAGGGGACAAACTCTGGAAACACCATATATTTT; cdr3_aa: CASKEGTNSGNTIYF; j_call: TRBJ1-3; v_call: TRBV2; clone_size: few; d_call: NA
cdr3_nt: TGTGCCAGCAGCTTGCCAGGGACAGGGAGGGACAATGAGCAGTTCTTC; cdr3_aa: CASSLPGTGRDNEQFF; j_call: TRBJ2-1; v_call: TRBV5-6; clone_size: NA; d_call: TRBD1
cdr3_nt: TGTGCCAGCAGTCGTGGACTAGCGGTAAATGAGCAGTTCTTC; cdr3_aa: CASSRGLAVNEQFF; j_call: TRBJ2-1; v_call: TRBV6-5; clone_size: NA; d_call: TRBD2
cdr3_nt: TGTGCCAGCAGCTTGGAGGCCAGGGGGCTCGGCACTGAAGCTTTCTTT; cdr3_aa: CASSLEARGLGTEAFF; j_call: TRBJ1-1; v_call: TRBV5-4; clone_size: NA; d_call: TRBD1
cdr3_nt: TGTGCCAGCAGCTCCAGGTACATGGATGAAGAGACCCAGTACTTC; cdr3_aa: CASSSRYMDEETQYF; j_call: TRBJ2-5; v_call: TRBV11-3; clone_size: NA; d_call: NA
cdr3_nt: TGTGCCAGCAGCTTCAACCGTAGGGGATCCCAGGGCGGGGAGCTGTTTTTT; cdr3_aa: CASSFNRRGSQGGELFF; j_call: TRBJ2-2; v_call: TRBV7-6; clone_size: NA; d_call: NA
cdr3_nt: TGTGCCAGCACTCTCGACGGGGGGGGTACTGGAAACACCATATATTTT; cdr3_aa: CASTLDGGGTGNTIYF; j_call: TRBJ1-3; v_call: TRBV7-2; clone_size: once; d_call: NA
cdr3_nt: TGCGCCAGCAGCGCGACATCTGGAAACACCATATATTTT; cdr3_aa: CASSATSGNTIYF; j_call: TRBJ1-3; v_call: TRBV5-1; clone_size: NA; d_call: NA
cdr3_nt: TGTGCCAGCAGCTTTCTAGCGGGGTCCTACATTAATGAGCAGTTCTTC; cdr3_aa: CASSFLAGSYINEQFF; j_call: TRBJ2-1; v_call: TRBV7-6; clone_size: NA; d_call: TRBD2
cdr3_nt: TGTGCCAGTAGTCCCGGACAGCGCCATGAAAAACTGTTTTTT; cdr3_aa: CASSPGQRHEKLFF; j_call: TRBJ1-4; v_call: TRBV19; clone_size: medium-sized; d_call: NA
cdr3_nt: TGTGCCAGCAGTTTAAGGCAGGATCAGCCCCAGCATTTT; cdr3_aa: CASSLRQDQPQHF; j_call: TRBJ1-5; v_call: TRBV27; clone_size: NA; d_call: NA
cdr3_nt: TGTGCCAGCAGCGTATCTAGCGGGGGGCCCCTGGGGAGAGAGCAGTACTTC; cdr3_aa: CASSVSSGGPLGREQYF; j_call: TRBJ2-7; v_call: TRBV9; clone_size: NA; d_call: TRBD2
cdr3_nt: TGTGCCAGCAGCTTCCTTGGGGGCTACCCACCGTGGGATGAGCAGTTCTTC; cdr3_aa: CASSFLGGYPPWDEQFF; j_call: TRBJ2-1; v_call: TRBV7-8; clone_size: NA; d_call: NA
cdr3_nt: TGTGCCAGCAGCTTAGTTCCGGGACTAGCCTACGAGCAGTTCTTC; cdr3_aa: CASSLVPGLAYEQFF; j_call: TRBJ2-1; v_call: TRBV7-9; clone_size: NA; d_call: TRBD2
cdr3_nt: TGTGCCAGCAGCTTAGATTCGCAGGGAGGGGAGGACACTGAAGCTTTCTTT; cdr3_aa: CASSLDSQGGEDTEAFF; j_call: TRBJ1-1; v_call: TRBV11-2; clone_size: NA; d_call: NA